Presented here are 11 T cell receptor beta chains from one specimen sequenced in a study of CD4 and CD8 cells across lung adenocarcinoma regions. Each CDR3 protein gets one entry after TCRdb re-called the PCR reads with MiXCR. Of around 25,000 distinct CDR3 sequences listed, around 52% are singletons. The sequenced sample consisted of CD4+ T cells from the center of a lung tumor. The receptors were sampled from a male donor with lung adenocarcinoma. The CD4 and CD8 labels of this study may be unreliable.

This clonotype was seen many times. The V gene is TRBV11-2, the J gene TRBJ2-1, with TRBD2 identical over 10 bases. Per the germline V gene, CDR1 is SGHAT and CDR2 is FQNNGV. CDR3 size: 16 residues. Losses at the gene ends were 4 bases for V and 7 bases for J; bases not matched to a gene: 10. CDR3 nucleotide sequence: TGTGCCAGCAGCTCAATAGCGGGAGGCCCCTGGAATGAGCAGTTCTTC. Translation: CASSSIAGGPWNEQFF.

About this clonotype itself: One end of the junction does not line up with germline, which may come from a read error. The gene calls are TRBV10-3 and TRBJ2-1; 9 bases fit TRBD1. Germline V gives CDR1 ENHRY, CDR2 SYGVKD. The CDR3 runs 15 residues. CDR3 protein: CAISETTGGGEPQHF. The CDR3 nucleotides read TGTGCCATCAGTGAAACGACAGGGGGAGGGGAGCCCCAGCACTTC.

Details on this clonotype: A junction end diverges from the germline sequence, so it may reflect a read error. The chain recombines TRBV9 with TRBJ2-3, with D possibly TRBD1 on 5 matching bases. The last part of the DNA fits TRBJ2-5 better; the J call may be wrong. The CDR3 consists of 16 residues. CDR1 is SGDLS, CDR2 YYNGEE, per germline. The CDR3 loop is CVSSAQTRSGRETQYF. The CDR3, as DNA: TGTGTCAGCAGCGCTCAAACGAGGTCAGGGCGGGAGACCCAGTACTTC.

To note about this clonotype: Relative to the germline gene, one junction end is altered; a read error may explain this. The chain employs TRBV10-2 and TRBJ2-1; D tentatively reads TRBD1 or TRBD2 (5 bases each). This CDR3 has 11 amino acids. Per the germline V gene, CDR1 is WSHSY and CDR2 is SAAADI. DNA for the CDR3: TGCGCCACGGACTTGACAGATGAGCAGTTCTTT. This gives the protein CATDLTDEQFF.

This clonotype was counted once. The genes are TRBV6-1 and TRBJ2-1; either TRBD1 or TRBD2 may supply D (6 bases each). With the DNA end fitting TRBJ2-7 better, the J assignment may be wrong. Germline CDR1 reads MNHNS; CDR2 reads SASEGT. The CDR3 spans 14 residues. The CDR3 DNA sequence: TGTGCCAGCGGAGGCACTGAGGGGGGCGATGCGCAGTACTTC. Its translation is CASGGTEGGDAQYF.

This clonotype turned up a few times. A much larger clone is a single base away; this may be a read error. J is TRBJ2-1 and V is TRBV7-2; 14 bases match TRBD2. The CDR3 is 18 amino acids. Germline CDR1 and CDR2: SGHTA and FQGNSA. The V gene end was trimmed by 1 base and the J gene end by 7 bases; junction bases not matched to a gene: 9. The CDR3 nucleotides are TGTGCCAGCAGCTTAGTATTGGGACTAGCGGGAGCCCCAAATGAGCAGTTCTTC. Its protein is CASSLVLGLAGAPNEQFF.

Details on this clonotype: The germline gene is not matched at one end of the junction; a read error may be the cause. The chain combines TRBV6-1 with TRBJ2-3, with D perhaps given as TRBD1 or TRBD2 (5 bases each). This CDR3 has 14 amino acids. Germline V lookup: CDR1 MNHNS, CDR2 SASEGT. CDR3 DNA sequence: TGTGGCAGCACGGGGCGGTGGGCCACAAACACGCAGTATTTC. Translated, it gives CGSTGRWATNTQYF.

Of note for this clonotype: The germline gene is not matched at one end of the junction; a read error may be the cause. The chain uses TRBV6-1 and TRBJ2-5, with 8 bases lining up with TRBD2. Germline V gene data show CDR1 as MNHNS and CDR2 as SASEGT. This CDR3 is 14 amino acids long. The CDR3 DNA is TGTGCCAGCAAGAGAAGCGGGAGCGCATATACGCAGTATTTC. Protein product: CASKRSGSAYTQYF.

About this clonotype itself: Here the CDR3 omits its conserved ending phenylalanine or tryptophan, so a read error is the likely source. The chain combines TRBV6-1 with TRBJ2-5; 8 nucleotides align to TRBD1. After removal of 9 bases from V and 9 bases from J, the junction contained 12 bases not matched to a gene. Germline V CDR1 and CDR2: MNHNS, SASEGT. CDR3 size: 13 residues. As DNA, the CDR3 is TGTGCCAGGAGTCCGGGACAGGCCGAGTCCCAGTACTTG. It is translated as CARSPGQAESQYL.

Worth noting for this clonotype: The junction differs from germline at one of its ends, possibly a read error. The CDR3 nucleotides are TGTGCCAGCAAGAGAAGCGGGAGTGCAGAGACGCAGTACTTT. This encodes CASKRSGSAETQYF. The chain joins TRBV6-1 to TRBJ2-3; TRBD2 matches 8 bases. In germline, CDR1 is MNHNS, CDR2 SASEGT. The CDR3 consists of 14 residues.

By frequency in the sample, this clonotype is medium-sized. The genes are TRBV6-5 and TRBJ2-4; D is uncertain. The J call may be incorrect, as the DNA end agrees better with TRBJ2-3. CDR1 MNHEY and CDR2 SVGAGI come from the germline V gene. The CDR3 consists of 13 residues. The chain's CDR3 is CASSYSFGSTQYF. The CDR3 DNA sequence: TGTGCCAGCAGTTACTCATTCGGTTCTACGCAGTATTTT.